This T cell receptor beta chain emerged from a study of CD8+CD57+ T cells in acquired aplastic anemia. Study summary: Sorted CD4+ and CD8+ cells yielded DNA averaging around 3 ug.

Profiling of TCR beta VDJ combinations and CDR3 sequences used genomic DNA as template. TCRdb analysed the reads with MiXCR anew, one entry per CDR3 protein. The sample records 150,000 to 200,000 distinct CDR3 sequences, less than 50% being singletons. V lost 6 bases and J lost 6; bases outside the gene matches: 8. Germline V gene sequence: CDR1 MNHNS, CDR2 SASEGT. This CDR3 contains 14 residues. This clonotype was detected ten times or more. The antigen remains undetermined. Patients chosen for sequencing had CD8+CD57+ cells that had expanded, as shown by flow cytometry. Patients had received no therapy at the time of blood sampling. Study-wide results and limits: Between patients and controls, about 31 CD8+ CDR3 sequences were found in common.

This chain joins TRBV6-1 and TRBJ2-7, with 10 bases aligning to TRBD2. The specimen was sorted CD4+, CD8+, or CD8+CD57+ T cells (not recorded which) from PBMCs. This receptor was identified in a human donor with aplastic anemia. The CDR3 DNA sequence: TGTGCCAGCAGCCCCAGGCTAGCGGGGGTCGAGCAGTACTTC. This sequence encodes CASSPRLAGVEQYF.